One T cell receptor (beta chain) is described in this entry. Antigen: not known. This record belongs to a study of human T cells and chemical hapten exposure. Overall study context: How much TCR each sample yielded varied, mostly because pooled library volumes differed slightly.

The library tagged individual cDNA molecules with unique molecular identifiers. TCRdb ran MiXCR on the RACE reads and lists one entry per CDR3 protein. The sample holds approximately 69,000 distinct CDR3 sequences; 9% to 12% are singletons and the top ten take around 6.8%. Points from the study as a whole: Expanded TCR counts at PT1 went up together with patch test score, a positive correlation. Relative to controls, expanded TCRs formed significantly more large CDR3 similarity clusters.

Time point: patch test 2, 6 weeks after DPC sensitization. The treatment was: therapeutic diphenylcyclopropenone sensitization with weekly scalp DPC. The CDR3 sequence is 15 residues long. Trimming took 3 bases from V and 7 from J; bases not matched to a gene: 11. Germline V gene lookup returns CDR1 MRHNA and CDR2 SNTAGT. The V call is TRBV6-4, the J call TRBJ1-2; TRBD1 matches at 7 bases. This specimen consisted of whole blood, obtained in connection with sensitization to the hapten diphenylcyclopropenone (DPC). This receptor was taken from a woman aged 45 to 65 with alopecia areata. Some clones in this sample may be carry-over from other donors' samples. As DNA, the CDR3 is TGTGCCAGCAGTGAAACACAGGGGTTCTCCTCTGGCTACACCTTC. Amino acids: CASSETQGFSSGYTF.